The source of this T cell receptor beta chain is a study of neurological immune-mediated disorders. Around 950,000 sorted CD4+ or CD8+ T cells made each library. The V end lost 5 bases, the J end lost 6 bases, and 19 bases lay between the germline ends. CDR1 and CDR2 (germline): SGHNT, YYREEE (reference sequence). CDR3 size: 15 residues. General observations from the study: The study found the most TCR clonal expansion in HTLV-1-associated myelopathy and the least in multiple sclerosis, below healthy controls. Private repertoires in all groups were suggested by the finding that expanded clones across subjects shared no CDR3 amino acid sequences.

This clonotype was found many times. The target antigen is unknown. It was by 5'RACE with 10-nucleotide random UMIs that the cDNA was made. TCRdb re-called the 5' RACE reads with MiXCR, one entry per CDR3 protein. The sample has 18,000 or so distinct CDR3 sequences; over 8.5% are singletons. What was sequenced was CD8+ T cells from blood. This receptor was taken from a woman aged 45-60 years in good health. V gene TRBV5-4 combines with J gene TRBJ2-3; D is undetermined. CDR3 sequence (DNA): TGTGCCAGCAGTCTTAATGATGCACTGGGGGATACGCAGTATTTT. Amino acids: CASSLNDALGDTQYF.